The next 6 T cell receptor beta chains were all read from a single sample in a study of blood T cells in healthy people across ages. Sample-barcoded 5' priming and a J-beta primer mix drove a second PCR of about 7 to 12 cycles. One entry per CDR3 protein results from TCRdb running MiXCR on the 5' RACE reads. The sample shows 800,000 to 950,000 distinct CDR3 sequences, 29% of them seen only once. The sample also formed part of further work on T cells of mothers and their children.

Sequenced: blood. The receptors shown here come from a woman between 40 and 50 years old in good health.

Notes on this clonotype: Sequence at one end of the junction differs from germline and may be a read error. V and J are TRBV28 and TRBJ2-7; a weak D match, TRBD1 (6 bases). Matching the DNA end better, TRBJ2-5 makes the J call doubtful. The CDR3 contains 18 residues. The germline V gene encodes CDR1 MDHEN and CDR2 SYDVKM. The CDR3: CASSSMRGTSEGQGTQYF. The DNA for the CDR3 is TGTGCCAGCAGTTCTATGCGAGGGACATCCGAGGGGCAAGGGACCCAGTACTTC.

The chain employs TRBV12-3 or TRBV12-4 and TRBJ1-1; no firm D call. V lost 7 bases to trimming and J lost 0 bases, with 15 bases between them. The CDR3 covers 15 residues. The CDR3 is CASTLPGVVNTEAFF. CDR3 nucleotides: TGTGCCAGCACGCTCCCCGGGGTGGTGAACACTGAAGCTTTCTTT.

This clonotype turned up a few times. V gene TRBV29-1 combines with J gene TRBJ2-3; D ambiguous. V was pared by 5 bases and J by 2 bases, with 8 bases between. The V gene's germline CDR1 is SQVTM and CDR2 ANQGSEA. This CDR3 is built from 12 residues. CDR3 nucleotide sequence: TGCAGCGTTTTCTTGCCCACAGATACGCAGTATTTT. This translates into CSVFLPTDTQYF.

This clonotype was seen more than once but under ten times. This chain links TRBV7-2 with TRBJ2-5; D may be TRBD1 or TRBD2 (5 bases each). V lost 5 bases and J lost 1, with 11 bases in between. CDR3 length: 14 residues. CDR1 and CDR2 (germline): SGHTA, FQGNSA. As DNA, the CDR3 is TGTACCAGCAGCACTACAGGACTCCAAGAGACCCAGTACTTC. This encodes CTSSTTGLQETQYF. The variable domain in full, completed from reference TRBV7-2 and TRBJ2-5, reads GAGVSQSPSNKVTEKGKDVELRCDPISGHTALYWYRQSLGQGLEFLIYFQGNSAPDKSGLPSDRFSAERTGGSVSTLTIQRTQQEDSAVYLCTSSTTGLQETQYFGPGTRLLVL.

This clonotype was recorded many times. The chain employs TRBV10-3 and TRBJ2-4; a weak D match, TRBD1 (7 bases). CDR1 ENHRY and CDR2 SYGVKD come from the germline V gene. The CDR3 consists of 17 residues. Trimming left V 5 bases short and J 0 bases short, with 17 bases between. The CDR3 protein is CAISHHGRGEAKNIQYF. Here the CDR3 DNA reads TGTGCCATCAGTCACCACGGCAGGGGGGAAGCCAAAAACATTCAGTACTTC.

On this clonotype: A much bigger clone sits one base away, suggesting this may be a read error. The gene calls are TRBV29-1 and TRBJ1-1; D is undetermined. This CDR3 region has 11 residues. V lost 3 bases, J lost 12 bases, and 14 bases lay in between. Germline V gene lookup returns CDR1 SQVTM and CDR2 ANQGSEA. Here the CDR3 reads CSVEEGWRTFF. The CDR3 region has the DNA TGCAGCGTTGAGGAGGGATGGAGAACTTTCTTT.